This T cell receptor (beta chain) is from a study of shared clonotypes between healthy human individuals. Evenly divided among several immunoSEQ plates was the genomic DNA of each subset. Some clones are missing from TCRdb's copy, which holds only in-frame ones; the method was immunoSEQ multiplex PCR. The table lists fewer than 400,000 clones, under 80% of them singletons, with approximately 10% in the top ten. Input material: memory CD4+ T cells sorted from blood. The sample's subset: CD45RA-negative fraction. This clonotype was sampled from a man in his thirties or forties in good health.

The CDR3 DNA follows: TGCGCCAGCAGCCAAGAGCAGGCAATCGGGGAGCTGTTTTTT. Translation gives CASSQEQAIGELFF. This chain uses TRBV4-3 with TRBJ2-2; D uncertain. The CDR3 has 14 amino acids. Germline lookup yields CDR1 LGHNA and CDR2 YSLEER. Trimming left V 0 bases short and J 7 bases short, with 9 bases between.